This TCR beta chain was recovered during a study of CD4+ T cells in melanoma. Findings of the study overall: CD8+ T cell, macrophage and B cell function reportedly correlated with neoantigen-specific CD4+ T cells. Reportedly, melanoma neoantigen-specific CD4+ T cells showed varied differentiation states.

Here immunoSEQ multiplex PCR was the method, and the copy in TCRdb shows in-frame clones only, minus some. Of about 10,000 clones listed, less than 75% are singletons. The CDR3 spans 12 residues. The germline V gene encodes CDR1 MNHEY and CDR2 SVGAGI. Trimming cost V 8 bases and J 5 bases, with 12 bases left between them. Details on this clone: The antigen remains unidentified.

The TCR comes from a human donor with melanoma. The chain combines TRBV6-5 with TRBJ2-5, with a possible D match to TRBD1 (5 bases). Specimen: cells from a culture (not recorded whether cultured in vitro). DNA for the CDR3: TGTGCCAGCTACGGTCAGGGCGAGACCCAGTACTTC. Amino acids: CASYGQGETQYF.